Listed here is a single TCR beta chain. The entry originates in a study of blood T cell repertoires in COVID-19. Study overall: COVID-19 samples from acute and convalescent phases originated in the United States, Italy and Spain. T cells, B-cell-depleted T cells, or PBMCs provided the cDNA or gDNA that served as material.

Authors' methods: Reference gene primer amplification yielded estimated nucleated cell counts. TCRdb keeps only in-frame clones here, not all; method: immunoSEQ multiplex PCR. D and trimming come from the DNA, and the V and J calls and clone size come from that table. In the table there are more than 90,000 clones, approximately 85% of which are singletons. Per the germline V gene, CDR1 is KGHSH and CDR2 is LQKENI. J gave up 3 bases and V 1 base, and 2 bases lay outside the gene matches. This CDR3 spans 16 amino acids. The gene calls are TRBV18 and TRBJ2-3; 12 bases agree with TRBD2. Sequenced material: peripheral blood. The TCR comes from a human donor in a cohort sampled during active COVID-19. CDR3 nucleotide sequence: TGTGCCAGCTCACCACGACTAGCGGGGGCAACAGATACGCAGTATTTT. Protein product: CASSPRLAGATDTQYF. The full variable domain, completed using reference TRBV18 and TRBJ2-3, is NAGVMQNPRHLVRRRGQEARLRCSPMKGHSHVYWYRQLPEEGLKFMVYLQKENIIDESGMPKERFSAEFPKEGPSILRIQQVVRGDSAAYFCASSPRLAGATDTQYFGPGTRLTVL.